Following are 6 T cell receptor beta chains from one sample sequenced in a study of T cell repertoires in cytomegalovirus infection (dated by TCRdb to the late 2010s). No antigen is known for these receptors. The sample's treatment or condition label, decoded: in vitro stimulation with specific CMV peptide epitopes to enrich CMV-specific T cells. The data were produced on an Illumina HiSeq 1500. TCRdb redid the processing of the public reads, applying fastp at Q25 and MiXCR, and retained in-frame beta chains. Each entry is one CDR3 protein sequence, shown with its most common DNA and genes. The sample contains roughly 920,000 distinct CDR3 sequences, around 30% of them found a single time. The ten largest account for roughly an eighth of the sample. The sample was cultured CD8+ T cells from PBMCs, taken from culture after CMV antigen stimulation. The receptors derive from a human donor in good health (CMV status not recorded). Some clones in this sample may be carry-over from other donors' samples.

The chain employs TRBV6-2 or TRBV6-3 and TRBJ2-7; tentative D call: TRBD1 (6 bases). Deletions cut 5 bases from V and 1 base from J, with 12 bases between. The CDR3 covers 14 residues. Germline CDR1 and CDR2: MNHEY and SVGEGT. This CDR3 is CASSPQTGSYEQYV. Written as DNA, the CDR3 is TGTGCCAGCAGTCCCCAGACAGGTTCCTACGAGCAGTACGTC.

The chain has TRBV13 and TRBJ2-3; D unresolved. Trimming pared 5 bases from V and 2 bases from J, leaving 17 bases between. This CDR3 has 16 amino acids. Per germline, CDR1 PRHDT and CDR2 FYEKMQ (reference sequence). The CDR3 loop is CASSASQRPFTDTQYF. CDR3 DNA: TGTGCCAGCAGCGCTTCACAGCGCCCCTTCACAGATACGCAGTATTTT.

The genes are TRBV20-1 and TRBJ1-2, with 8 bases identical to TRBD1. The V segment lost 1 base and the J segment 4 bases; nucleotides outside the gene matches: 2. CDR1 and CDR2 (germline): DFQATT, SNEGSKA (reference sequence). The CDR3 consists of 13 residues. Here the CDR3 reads CSARVGTGYGYTF. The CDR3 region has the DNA TGCAGTGCTAGAGTCGGGACAGGCTATGGCTACACCTTC.

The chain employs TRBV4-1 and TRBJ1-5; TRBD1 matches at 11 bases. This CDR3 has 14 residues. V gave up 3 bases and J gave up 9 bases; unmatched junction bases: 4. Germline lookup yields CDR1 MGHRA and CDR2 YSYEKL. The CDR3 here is CASSQGTGGLPQHF. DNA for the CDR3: TGCGCCAGCAGCCAGGGGACAGGGGGTCTGCCCCAGCATTTT.

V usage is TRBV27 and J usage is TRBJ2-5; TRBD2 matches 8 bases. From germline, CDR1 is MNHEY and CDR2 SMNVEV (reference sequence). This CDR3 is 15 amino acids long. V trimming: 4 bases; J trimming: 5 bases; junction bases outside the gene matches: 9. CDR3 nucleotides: TGTGCCAGCAGTTCCCCCCAGCGGGGGACGGAGACCCAGTACTTC. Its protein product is CASSSPQRGTETQYF.

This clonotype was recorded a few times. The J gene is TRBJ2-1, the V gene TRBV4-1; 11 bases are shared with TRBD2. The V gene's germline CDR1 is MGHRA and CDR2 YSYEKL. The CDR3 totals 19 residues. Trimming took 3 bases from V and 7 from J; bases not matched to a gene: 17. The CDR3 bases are TGCGCCAGCAGCCATAAAGAGGGGACTAGCGGAACTCAGAGGAATGAGCAGTTCTTC. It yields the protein CASSHKEGTSGTQRNEQFF.